This T cell receptor beta chain was retrieved from a study of shared clonotypes between healthy human individuals (dated by TCRdb to 2018 to 2021). Concerning the study at large: The cohort comprised two women and a few men aged 18 to 49 years. Libraries were prepared and TCR repertoires were sequenced by different laboratories using diverse techniques, in order to increase sequencing depth and limit assay-specific biases. Blood TCR repertoires of about 5 healthy adults were deeply sequenced to estimate repertoire size and the extent of clonotype sharing between individuals. Per donor, three plates each were used for CD4 naive and CD4 memory, two for CD8 naive, and one for CD8 memory. Each donor's leukapheresis produced roughly between about 0.9 and 9.5 billion PBMCs.

What the work shows at the level of the full study, not this receptor alone: Clonotypes shared by all four sorted-subset donors showed higher generation probabilities than non-shared clonotypes. Naive subsets generally had larger estimated clonotype richness than memory subsets. Rarefaction of sorted-subset datasets indicated incomplete sequencing despite the large sequencing depth. Because the study included only a small number of donors, the genetic and exposure-history diversity represented was limited. Pairwise subsampling led to the expectation that sequencing depth would affect the degree of clonotype sharing among donors. When a handful of donors were compared, the shared fraction of clonotypes was about 5.5% for naive CD4, around 3.5% for naive CD8, 2% to 2.5% for memory CD4, and 0.4% for memory CD8. Sampling was restricted to blood, and TCR repertoires in tissues likely differ from the TCR repertoires found in blood.

Concerning this clone itself: Its antigen is unknown. No base qualities exist here, and no much larger clone lies one base off it.

Germline trimming amounts to 0 bases on V and 6 bases on J, with 7 as the count of junction bases outside the gene matches. CDR1 SGHAT and CDR2 FQNNGV were looked up in the germline V gene. The CDR3 runs 15 residues from the cysteine to the phenylalanine. Of the read, only the CDR3 DNA is kept; its 45 bases are in frame from base 1. TCR CDR3 regions were amplified from genomic DNA by multiplex PCR using the deep immunoSEQ assay. Genomic DNA extracted from each cell subset was distributed evenly over all wells of several immunoSEQ 96-well plates, and each plate served as one replicate. For sorted subsets, roughly 200 ng of genomic DNA, equivalent to some 30,000 T cell genomes, went into each replicate PCR. The purified libraries were quantified using a Qubit 3.0 fluorometer, sized with a Bioanalyzer 2100, and then quantified again using the KAPA Library Quantification kit. Every immunoSEQ 96-well plate was sequenced on a dedicated single-read 150-cycle Illumina NextSeq 550 flow cell. In the authors' own workflow: The immunoSEQ output contained only junctional sequences without quality scores, so filtering could not match that applied to full-length reads. To assign V/J genes and CDR3, sequences were annotated using PyIR, a Python wrapper for IgBLAST v1.9, with IMGT germline references. Reads were filtered out if the reads had weak V/J assignments (E-value above 1e-6), no CDR3, stop codons, out-of-frame junctions, or ambiguous translated residues. V3J clonotypes were defined as sequences sharing an identical inferred V gene, J gene, and CDR3 amino acid sequence. Percentage overlap between repertoires was calculated by dividing the number of shared unique clonotypes by the size of the smaller repertoire. Repertoire richness was assessed with RTK rarefaction, the Chao1 estimator, and Recon v2.1 estimates of unobserved clonotypes. Generation probabilities for all TCRbeta clonotypes obtained by the gDNA method from a handful of donors were computed using OLGA. TCRdb obtained this table from immuneACCESS and retained in-frame rearrangements with V and J assigned. These tables miss some clones; where compared with another copy, unresolved V genes account for less than half of the shortfall, and the remainder is unexplained. The DNA was the basis for D and trimming; V, J and clone size are from that table. The sample table holds around 2,000,000 clones, of which about 92% were seen once. In total, the top ten clones hold roughly 1.8% of the sample.

CD8 naive samples consisted of CD45RO-negative cells that were positively selected for CCR7, yielding a CD45RA+CCR7+ population without TemRA cells. Donors were healthy HIV-negative adults with no recently reported acute infections or vaccinations. Every donor was a Caucasian adult living in Nashville, Tennessee, USA. After blood collection by leukapheresis, PBMCs were isolated using Ficoll-Histopaque density gradient centrifugation and then cryopreserved in the vapor phase of liquid nitrogen. Purity and quantity of every magnetically sorted T cell population were checked by analytical flow cytometry. Genomic DNA was isolated from each sorted fraction and quantified by UV absorbance on a Nanodrop 2000c.

What was sequenced was naive CD8+ T cells from PBMCs. The label giving this sample's cell subset or site can be read as: CD45RA+CCR7+. The source of this sequence is a man between 18 and 29 years old in good health. Some clones in this sample may be carry-over from other donors' samples. Recombination connected TRBV11-2 to TRBJ2-7, with 8 central nucleotides matching TRBD2. The CDR3 protein: CASSLDFSGIGEQYF. At the DNA level, the sequence is TGTGCCAGCAGCTTAGATTTTAGCGGGATCGGCGAGCAGTACTTC.